This T cell receptor (beta chain) was retrieved from a study of blood T cell repertoires in COVID-19. The data were produced by immunoSEQ multiplex PCR, yet TCRdb's version contains in-frame clones alone and is incomplete. Among about 63,000 clones listed, about 78% were seen once. Germline V gives CDR1 LNHDA, CDR2 SQIVND (reference sequence). Germline trimming cut 3 bases from V and 7 bases from J; bases unmatched to any gene: 16. The CDR3 length is 18 residues. The sequence was obtained from a woman of 80 years or more with acute or convalescent COVID-19. J is TRBJ2-1 and V is TRBV19, with 9 bases identical to TRBD2. Input material: peripheral blood. The CDR3 DNA sequence: TGTGCCAGTAGTATTTCACGTCGCCAAGCGGGAGGTATGAATGAGCAGTTCTTC. Translation gives CASSISRRQAGGMNEQFF.